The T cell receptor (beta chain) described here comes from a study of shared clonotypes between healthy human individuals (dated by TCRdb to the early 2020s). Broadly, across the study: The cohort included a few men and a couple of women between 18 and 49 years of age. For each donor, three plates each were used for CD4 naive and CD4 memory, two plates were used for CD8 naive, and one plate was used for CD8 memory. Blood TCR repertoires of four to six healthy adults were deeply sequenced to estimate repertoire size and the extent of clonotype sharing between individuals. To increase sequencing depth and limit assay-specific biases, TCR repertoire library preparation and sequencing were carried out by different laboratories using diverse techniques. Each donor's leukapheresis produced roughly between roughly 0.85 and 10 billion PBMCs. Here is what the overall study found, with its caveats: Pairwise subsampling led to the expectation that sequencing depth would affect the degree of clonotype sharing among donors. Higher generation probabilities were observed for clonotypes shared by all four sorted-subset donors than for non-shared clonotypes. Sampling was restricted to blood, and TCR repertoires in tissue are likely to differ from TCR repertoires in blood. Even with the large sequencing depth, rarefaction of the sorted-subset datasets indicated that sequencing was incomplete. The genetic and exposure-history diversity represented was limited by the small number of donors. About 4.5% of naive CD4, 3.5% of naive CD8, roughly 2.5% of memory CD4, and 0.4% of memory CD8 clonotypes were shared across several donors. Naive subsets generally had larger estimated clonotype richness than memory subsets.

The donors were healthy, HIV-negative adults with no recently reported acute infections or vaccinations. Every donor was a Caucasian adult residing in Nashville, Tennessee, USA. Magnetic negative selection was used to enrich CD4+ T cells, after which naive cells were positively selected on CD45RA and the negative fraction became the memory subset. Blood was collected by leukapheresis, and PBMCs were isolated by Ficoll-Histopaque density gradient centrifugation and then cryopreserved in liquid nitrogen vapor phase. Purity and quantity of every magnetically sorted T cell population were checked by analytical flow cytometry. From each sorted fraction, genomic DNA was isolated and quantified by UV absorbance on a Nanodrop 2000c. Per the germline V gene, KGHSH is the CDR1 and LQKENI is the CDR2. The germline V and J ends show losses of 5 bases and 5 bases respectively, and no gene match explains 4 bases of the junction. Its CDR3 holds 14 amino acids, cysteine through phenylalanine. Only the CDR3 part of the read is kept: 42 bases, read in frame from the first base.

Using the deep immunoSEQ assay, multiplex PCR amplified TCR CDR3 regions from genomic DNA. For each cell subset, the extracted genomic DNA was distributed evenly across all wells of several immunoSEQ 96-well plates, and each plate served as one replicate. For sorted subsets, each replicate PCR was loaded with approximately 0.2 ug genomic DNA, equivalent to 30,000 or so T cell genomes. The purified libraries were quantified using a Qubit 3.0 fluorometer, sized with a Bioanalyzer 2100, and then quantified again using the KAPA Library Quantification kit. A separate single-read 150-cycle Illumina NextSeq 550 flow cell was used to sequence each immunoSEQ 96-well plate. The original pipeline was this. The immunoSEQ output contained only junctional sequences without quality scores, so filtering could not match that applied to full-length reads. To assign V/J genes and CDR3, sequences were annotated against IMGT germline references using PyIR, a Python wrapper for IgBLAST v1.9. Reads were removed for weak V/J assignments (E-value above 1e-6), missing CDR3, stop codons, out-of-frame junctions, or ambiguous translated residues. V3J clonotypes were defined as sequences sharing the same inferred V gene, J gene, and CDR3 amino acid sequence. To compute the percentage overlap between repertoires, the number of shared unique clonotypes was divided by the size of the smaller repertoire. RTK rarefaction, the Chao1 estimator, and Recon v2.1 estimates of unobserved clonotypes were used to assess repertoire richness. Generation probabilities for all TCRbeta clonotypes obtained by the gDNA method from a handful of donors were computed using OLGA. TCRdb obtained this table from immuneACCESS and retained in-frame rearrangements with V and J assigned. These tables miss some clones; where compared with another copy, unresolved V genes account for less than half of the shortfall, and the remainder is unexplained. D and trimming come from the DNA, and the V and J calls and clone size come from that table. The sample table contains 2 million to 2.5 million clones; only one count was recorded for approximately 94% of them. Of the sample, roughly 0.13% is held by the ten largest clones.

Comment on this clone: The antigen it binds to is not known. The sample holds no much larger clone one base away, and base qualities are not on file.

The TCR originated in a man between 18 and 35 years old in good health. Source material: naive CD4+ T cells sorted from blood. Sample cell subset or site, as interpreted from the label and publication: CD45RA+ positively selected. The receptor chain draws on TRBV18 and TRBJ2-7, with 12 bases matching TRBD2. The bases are TGTGCCAGCTCATCTAGCGGGGGGGAGAACGAGCAGTACTTC. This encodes CASSSSGGENEQYF.